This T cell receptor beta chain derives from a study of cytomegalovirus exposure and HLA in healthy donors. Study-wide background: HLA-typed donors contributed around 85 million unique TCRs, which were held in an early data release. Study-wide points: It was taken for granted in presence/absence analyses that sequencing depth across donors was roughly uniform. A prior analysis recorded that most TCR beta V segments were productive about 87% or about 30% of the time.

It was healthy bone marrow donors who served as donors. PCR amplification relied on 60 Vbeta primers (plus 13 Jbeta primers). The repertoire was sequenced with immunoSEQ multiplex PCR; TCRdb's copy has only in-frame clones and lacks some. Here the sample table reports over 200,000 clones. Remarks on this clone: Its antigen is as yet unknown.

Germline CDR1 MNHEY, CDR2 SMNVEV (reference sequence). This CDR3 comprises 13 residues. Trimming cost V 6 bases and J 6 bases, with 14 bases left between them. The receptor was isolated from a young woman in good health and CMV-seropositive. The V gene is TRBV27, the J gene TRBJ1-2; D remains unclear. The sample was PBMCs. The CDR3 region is CASSLVPSNGYTF. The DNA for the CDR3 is TGTGCCAGCAGCTTGGTCCCTAGCAATGGCTACACCTTC.